These 16 T cell receptor beta chains were sequenced from one sample in a study of tumour-infiltrating T cells in Burkitt lymphoma. Profiled with immunoSEQ multiplex PCR; TCRdb holds only in-frame clones, not every one. This repertoire shows around 4,000 clones, 15% to 20% found once; its top ten account for around 13%. Sequencing used tumor tissue. These TCRs come from a human donor with diffuse large B-cell lymphoma. Some clones in this sample may be carry-over from other donors' samples.

This chain connects TRBV7-9 to TRBJ1-5; unclear D gene. This CDR3 comprises 13 residues. Germline V gene sequence: CDR1 SEHNR, CDR2 FQNEAQ (reference sequence). Trimming removed 4 bases at V and 5 bases at J, with 9 bases between. The CDR3 sequence is CASSSEGDQPQHF. In DNA form, the CDR3 reads TGTGCCAGCAGCTCGGAGGGAGATCAGCCCCAGCATTTT.

This clone was observed a few times. The chain's CDR3 is CASSYRGANTGELFF. The CDR3 DNA reads TGTGCCAGCAGTTACCGGGGCGCGAACACCGGGGAGCTGTTTTTT. The V gene is TRBV6-6, the J gene TRBJ2-2, with D perhaps given as TRBD1 or TRBD2 (5 bases each). The CDR3 spans 15 residues. CDR1 MNHNY and CDR2 SVGAGI come from the germline V gene (reference sequence). Trimming removed 2 bases from V and 0 bases from J, with 7 bases in between.

This clone is classed as medium-sized (0.01 to 0.1%). The chain has TRBV5-1 and TRBJ2-7; the D is unclear. Germline V gene data show CDR1 as SGHRS and CDR2 as YFSETQ. Trimming removed 3 bases at V and 0 bases at J, with 7 bases between. The CDR3 spans 13 residues. The CDR3, as DNA: TGCGCCAGCAGCTGGGCGATCTCCTACGAGCAGTACTTC. Residues: CASSWAISYEQYF.

The chain combines TRBV11-2 with TRBJ1-3; 7 bases are shared with TRBD1. Germline lookup yields CDR1 SGHAT and CDR2 FQNNGV. Trimming at V came to 5 bases and at J to 4 bases, leaving 5 bases not matched to a gene. The CDR3 has 14 residues. CDR3 in amino acids: CASSVTGVGNTIYF. The CDR3 coding sequence is TGTGCCAGCAGCGTAACAGGGGTAGGAAACACCATATATTTT.

This clone has a handful of counts. The CDR3 DNA is TGTGCCAGCAGTGGGGGCCTACAGGGAATTAAGGGGTACGAGCAGTACTTC. Its protein is CASSGGLQGIKGYEQYF. The rearrangement uses TRBV2 and TRBJ2-7, with TRBD1 as a possible D gene (6 bases). V lost 4 bases and J 4 bases, leaving 23 bases between the germline ends. Germline V gene data show CDR1 as SNHLY and CDR2 as FYNNEI. This CDR3 comprises 17 residues.

Only a few counts were recorded for this clone. The genes are TRBV6-1 and TRBJ2-7; 8 bases are a match to TRBD1. V lost 6 bases, J lost 3 bases, and 4 bases stayed unmatched. Germline values: CDR1 MNHNS, CDR2 SASEGT. The CDR3 loop spans 13 amino acids. For the CDR3, the DNA is TGTGCCAGCAGCTGGGACAGGAGCTACGAGCAGTACTTC. Translation gives CASSWDRSYEQYF.

This clone was detected only a few times. The chain is built from TRBV6-4 and TRBJ2-3; 8 bases are shared with TRBD2. Trimming took 0 bases from V and 4 from J; bases not matched to a gene: 3. CDR1 and CDR2 from the germline V gene are MRHNA and SNTAGT. The CDR3 sequence is 15 residues long. CDR3 region: CASSDSAGGPDTQYF. The CDR3 DNA sequence: TGTGCCAGCAGTGACTCGGCGGGAGGCCCAGATACGCAGTATTTT.

The chain uses TRBV10-3 and TRBJ2-2, with D tentatively TRBD2 (5 bases). Germline CDR1 and CDR2: ENHRY and SYGVKD. V was pared by 10 bases and J by 0 bases, with 12 bases between. The CDR3 runs 14 residues. The CDR3 loop is CATQRNANTGELFF. CDR3 DNA: TGTGCCACCCAGCGGAACGCGAACACCGGGGAGCTGTTTTTT.

In this sample, this clone turned up a few times. V is TRBV9 and J is TRBJ2-7; D is uncertain. Germline V gives CDR1 SGDLS, CDR2 YYNGEE. Trimming took off 4 bases at V and 0 bases at J, with 8 bases between the two ends. This CDR3 spans 13 amino acids. The CDR3 nucleotides are TGTGCCAGCAGCCTGGACCCCTCCTACGAGCAGTACTTC. It specifies CASSLDPSYEQYF.

This clone was seen a few times. V usage is TRBV27 and J usage is TRBJ2-3, with 9 nucleotides matching TRBD2. The CDR3 is 16 amino acids. Germline values: CDR1 MNHEY, CDR2 SMNVEV (reference sequence). J was trimmed by 3 bases and V by 7 bases; bases with no gene match: 11. CDR3 coding DNA: TGTGCCAGCAATTTCTGGTCTAGCGGGAAGACAGATACGCAGTATTTT. Its protein is CASNFWSSGKTDTQYF.

CDR3 DNA: TGTGCCAGTCGATACTCCCCGGACAGCTACAATGAGCAGTTCTTC. It yields the protein CASRYSPDSYNEQFF. J is TRBJ2-1 and V is TRBV6-4; maybe TRBD1 (6 bases). The germline CDR1 and CDR2 sequences are MRHNA and SNTAGT. Between the trimmed V and J ends, which lost 9 bases and 3 bases, there was a span of 18 bases. This CDR3 is built from 15 residues.

Worth noting for this clone: The sample holds other DNA sequences that translate to the same CDR3. The chain links TRBV7-6 to TRBJ2-7; D might be TRBD2 (6 bases). V was clipped by 5 bases and J by 4 bases, with 9 bases between them. The germline V gene encodes CDR1 SGHVS and CDR2 FNYEAQ. CDR3 size: 12 residues. The CDR3 DNA follows: TGTGCCAGCAGCCCCGGGGGTTACGAGCAGTACTTC. Its protein is CASSPGGYEQYF. Complete variable domain (other parts from reference TRBV7-6 and TRBJ2-7): GAGVSQSPRYKVTKRGQDVALRCDPISGHVSLYWYRQALGQGPEFLTYFNYEAQQDKSGLPNDRFSAERPEGSISTLTIQRTEQRDSAMYRCASSPGGYEQYFGPGTRLTVT.

The CDR3 region has the DNA TGTGCCAGTAGTGACGGGGACAGCCCCTATGGCTACACCTTC. Amino acids: CASSDGDSPYGYTF. The chain joins TRBV19 to TRBJ1-2; 7 bases map to TRBD1. This CDR3 contains 14 residues. From germline, CDR1 is LNHDA and CDR2 SQIVND (reference sequence). With 5 bases clipped from V and 4 bases from J, the junction kept 7 bases outside the gene matches.

This clone was seen a few times. The chain is built from TRBV4-1 and TRBJ1-1, with a possible D match to TRBD1 (5 bases). Germline lookup yields CDR1 MGHRA and CDR2 YSYEKL. V was shortened by 0 bases and J by 4 bases, with 21 bases between the two germline ends. This CDR3 is 18 amino acids long. The CDR3 here is CASSQDLSGRGYGTEAFF. DNA for the CDR3: TGCGCCAGCAGCCAAGATCTTTCGGGGCGGGGGTATGGCACTGAAGCTTTCTTT.

The table lists this clone with a few counts. This sequence joins TRBV5-4 and TRBJ2-3, with 8 bases aligning to TRBD1. Germline V gene sequence: CDR1 SGHNT, CDR2 YYREEE (reference sequence). CDR3 length: 15 amino acids. The V segment lost 2 bases and the J segment 4 bases; nucleotides outside the gene matches: 6. The CDR3 DNA is TGTGCCAGCAGCTTTGGACAGGGCAGTGCAGATACGCAGTATTTT. This translates into CASSFGQGSADTQYF.

This clone was seen a handful of times. J is TRBJ2-1 and V is TRBV5-1; the D is unclear. The germline V and J ends were trimmed by 4 bases and 10 bases, with 15 bases remaining between them. Germline CDR1 SGHRS, CDR2 YFSETQ. The CDR3 is 13 amino acids. The CDR3 loop is CASSTGDNQEQFF. The CDR3 DNA sequence: TGCGCCAGCAGCACCGGCGACAATCAGGAGCAGTTCTTC.